These 18 T cell receptor beta chains came from one sample sequenced in a study of beta chain features in type 1 diabetes. Every bit of the isolated RNA underwent reverse transcription, so sequencing read expressed TCRB transcripts. Generated by immunoSEQ multiplex PCR, the TCRdb table keeps only in-frame clones and is missing some. The data hold under 950,000 clones, with roughly 17% observed a single time. The sample consisted of naive CD4+ T cells from blood. These receptors were collected from a woman aged 18-35 years in good health.

This clone was recorded only once. The chain employs TRBV5-8 and TRBJ1-2; a weak D match, TRBD1 (5 bases). The CDR3 is 14 residues long. CDR1 and CDR2 (germline): SGHTS, YDEGEE. Trimming took off 0 bases at V and 4 bases at J, with 10 bases between the two ends. In DNA form, the CDR3 reads TGTGCCAGCAGCTTGGGGGGCAGGGCCTATGGCTACACCTTC. Protein sequence: CASSLGGRAYGYTF. Full variable domain (rest looked up from reference TRBV5-8 and TRBJ1-2): EAGVTQSPTHLIKTRGQQATLRCSPISGHTSVYWYQQALGLGLQFLLWYDEGEERNRGNFPPRFSGRQFPNYSSELNVNALELEDSALYLCASSLGGRAYGYTFGSGTRLTVV.

The CDR3 region is CASSQQRESASYNEQFF. The CDR3, as DNA: TGTGCCAGCAGCCAACAACGGGAGTCCGCCAGCTACAATGAGCAGTTCTTC. The chain uses TRBV14 and TRBJ2-1; D might be TRBD2 (6 bases). V gave up 2 bases and J gave up 3 bases, with 17 bases separating them. CDR3 length: 17 residues. CDR1 and CDR2 from the germline V gene are SGHDN and FVKESK.

On this clone: A read error may account for a junction end that differs from germline. The V gene is TRBV29-1, the J gene TRBJ2-7, with TRBD1 identical over 11 bases. The germline V gene encodes CDR1 SQVTM and CDR2 ANQGSEA. The CDR3 extends over 14 amino acids. CDR3 nucleotide sequence: TGCAGCGCCATGGACAGGGGGCCCCCTCGGTCGCTTTTTTTC. Amino acids: CSAMDRGPPRSLFF.

A few counts support this clone. The chain links TRBV27 to TRBJ1-2; 8 bases are a match to TRBD1. J gave up 7 bases and V 3 bases, and 13 bases lay outside the gene matches. Per germline, CDR1 MNHEY and CDR2 SMNVEV (reference sequence). CDR3 length: 16 amino acids. CDR3 in DNA: TGTGCCAGCAGTTTGGGGCAGGGGGCAAGGAATTCTGGCTACACCTTC. Its translation: CASSLGQGARNSGYTF.

This clone was seen a few times. The V gene is TRBV7-2, the J gene TRBJ2-7; tentatively, D is TRBD1 (5 bases). The CDR3 is 16 amino acids. The germline V gene encodes CDR1 SGHTA and CDR2 FQGNSA. V was cut by 0 bases and J by 6 bases, with 18 bases left in between. The CDR3 DNA reads TGTGCCAGCAGCTTAGCGGTGATGGGGCCCACGGGCGAGCAGTACTTC. This sequence encodes CASSLAVMGPTGEQYF.

The genes are TRBV4-3 and TRBJ1-2; TRBD1 matches at 9 bases. This CDR3 has 16 amino acids. The V gene's germline CDR1 is LGHNA and CDR2 YSLEER. V shed 4 bases, J shed 4 bases, and the junction held 10 bases outside the gene matches. The CDR3 DNA reads TGCGCCAGCAGCCCCCAGGACAGGGGAAGATTCTATGGCTACACCTTC. Its translation is CASSPQDRGRFYGYTF.

There are a few counts of this clone. This CDR3 reads CASSLAKHFTDTQYF. CDR3 coding DNA: TGTGCCAGCAGCTTAGCAAAACATTTCACAGATACGCAGTATTTT. V and J are TRBV7-2 and TRBJ2-3, with unresolved D. Germline V gene lookup returns CDR1 SGHTA and CDR2 FQGNSA. CDR3 length equals 15 residues. V dropped 0 bases and J dropped 2 bases, with 9 bases sitting between them.

The rearrangement uses TRBV6-6 and TRBJ2-7; tentative D call: TRBD2 (5 bases). The germline V gene encodes CDR1 MNHNY and CDR2 SVGAGI (reference sequence). V dropped 7 bases and J dropped 7 bases, with 20 bases sitting between them. The CDR3 runs to 14 residues. The CDR3 DNA follows: TGTGCCAGCACCAAGACCCAGGTTACGGGGGAGCAGTACTTC. Translating it yields CASTKTQVTGEQYF.

V gene TRBV7-2 combines with J gene TRBJ2-3; D ambiguous. With 2 bases removed from V and 2 bases from J, the gap between germline ends came to 11 bases. This CDR3 region has 15 residues. Germline CDR1 SGHTA, CDR2 FQGNSA. The CDR3 loop is CASSLSGSITDTQYF. The CDR3 DNA follows: TGTGCCAGCAGCTTAAGTGGGTCGATCACAGATACGCAGTATTTT.

This rearrangement joins TRBV29-1 to TRBJ1-1; 7 bases are shared with TRBD1. V gave up 7 bases and J gave up 0 bases; unmatched junction bases: 5. Germline V gene data show CDR1 as SQVTM and CDR2 as ANQGSEA. This CDR3 comprises 13 residues. CDR3 sequence: CSASGQMNTEAFF. The CDR3 region has the DNA TGCAGCGCCTCGGGACAGATGAACACTGAAGCTTTCTTT.

Concerning this clone: This clone may be a read error of a much larger clone one base away. This sample includes further DNA sequences coding for the same CDR3. The chain recombines TRBV7-3 with TRBJ2-5; no definite D call. Trimming removed 2 bases from V and 0 bases from J, with 1 base in between. The CDR3 covers 12 residues. CDR1 is SGHTA and CDR2 is FQGTGA in the germline V gene. This chain's CDR3 is CASSLDQETQYF. The DNA of the CDR3 is TGTGCCAGCAGCTTAGACCAAGAGACCCAGTACTTC.

This clone was picked up a small number of times. The chain couples TRBV19 to TRBJ1-2; D gene ambiguous. The CDR3 has 12 amino acids. CDR1 is LNHDA, CDR2 SQIVND, per germline (reference sequence). Trimming took 5 bases from V and 4 from J, leaving 8 bases between them. The CDR3 reads CASSPGVYGYTF. Written as DNA, the CDR3 is TGTGCCAGTAGTCCCGGGGTCTATGGCTACACCTTC. The full variable domain, completed using reference TRBV19 and TRBJ1-2, is DGGITQSPKYLFRKEGQNVTLSCEQNLNHDAMYWYRQDPGQGLRLIYYSQIVNDFQKGDIAEGYSVSREKKESFPLTVTSAQKNPTAFYLCASSPGVYGYTFGSGTRLTVV.

This clone has a handful of counts. V is TRBV2 and J is TRBJ2-3; 10 positions agree with TRBD2. The germline gives CDR1 SNHLY, CDR2 FYNNEI. V lost 6 bases to trimming and J lost 4 bases; unmatched junction nucleotides: 7. CDR3 size: 15 residues. In DNA form, the CDR3 reads TGTGCCAGCAGAGCTAGCGGGAGTACAGCAGATACGCAGTATTTT. Protein: CASRASGSTADTQYF.

The V and J genes are TRBV18 and TRBJ2-4, with TRBD2 matching over 14 bases. The CDR3 is made up of 15 amino acids. The V gene's germline CDR1 is KGHSH and CDR2 LQKENI. Trimming took 0 bases from V and 8 from J; bases not matched to a gene: 0. CDR3: CASSPPGLAGDIQYF. In DNA form, the CDR3 reads TGTGCCAGCTCACCACCGGGACTAGCGGGGGACATTCAGTACTTC.

This clone was recorded a few times. The V gene is TRBV5-8, the J gene TRBJ1-1; D might be TRBD1 (6 bases). V lost 5 bases and J lost 5, with 13 bases in between. The germline CDR1 and CDR2 sequences are SGHTS and YDEGEE. The CDR3 has 13 amino acids. The CDR3 loop reads CASSLSQGTEAFF. The CDR3 coding sequence is TGTGCCAGCAGTCTATCTCAGGGGACTGAAGCTTTCTTT. The whole variable domain, filled in from reference TRBV5-8 and TRBJ1-1, reads EAGVTQSPTHLIKTRGQQATLRCSPISGHTSVYWYQQALGLGLQFLLWYDEGEERNRGNFPPRFSGRQFPNYSSELNVNALELEDSALYLCASSLSQGTEAFFGQGTRLTVV.

V and J are TRBV7-2 and TRBJ2-3; D tentatively reads TRBD1 or TRBD2 (6 bases each). Trimming cost V 5 bases and J 12 bases, with 12 bases left between them. Germline CDR1 reads SGHTA; CDR2 reads FQGNSA. The CDR3 is 11 amino acids. The CDR3 reads CASSPGAVQYF. CDR3 sequence (DNA): TGTGCCAGCAGCCCGGGGGCGGTCCAGTATTTT.

This clone was picked up a small number of times. V usage is TRBV6-5 and J usage is TRBJ1-5; D is unclear. Germline V gives CDR1 MNHEY, CDR2 SVGAGI. The V gene lost 3 bases and the J gene lost 3 bases, with 12 bases spanning the gap. The CDR3 is 15 amino acids. The CDR3 bases are TGTGCCAGCAGTTATAGGCAGGCCTCCAATCAGCCCCAGCATTTT. This sequence encodes CASSYRQASNQPQHF.

This clone has more than one count but fewer than ten. The rearrangement links TRBV9 to TRBJ2-4; 8 bases match TRBD2. The CDR3 contains 15 residues. Trimming cost V 0 bases and J 5 bases; bases outside gene matches: 4. CDR1 and CDR2 (germline): SGDLS, YYNGEE. CDR3 nucleotide sequence: TGTGCCAGCAGCGTAGGGTCGGGAGGGGAAAACATTCAGTACTTC. This encodes CASSVGSGGENIQYF.